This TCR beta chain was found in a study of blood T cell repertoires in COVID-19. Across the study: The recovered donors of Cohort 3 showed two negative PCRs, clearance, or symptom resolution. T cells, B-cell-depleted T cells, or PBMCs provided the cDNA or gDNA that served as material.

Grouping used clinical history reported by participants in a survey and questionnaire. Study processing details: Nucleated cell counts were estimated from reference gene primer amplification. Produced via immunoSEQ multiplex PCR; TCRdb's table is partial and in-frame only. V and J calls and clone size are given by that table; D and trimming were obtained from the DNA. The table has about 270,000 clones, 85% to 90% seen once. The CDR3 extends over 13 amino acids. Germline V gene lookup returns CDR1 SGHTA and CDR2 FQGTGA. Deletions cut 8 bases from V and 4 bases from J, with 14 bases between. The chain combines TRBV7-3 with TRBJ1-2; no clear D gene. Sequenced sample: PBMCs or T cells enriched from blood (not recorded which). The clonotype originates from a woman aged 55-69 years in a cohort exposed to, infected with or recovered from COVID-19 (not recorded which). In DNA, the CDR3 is TGTGCCAGCGCCTACCGTAATGGCTATGGCTACACCTTC. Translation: CASAYRNGYGYTF.